Given below is one T cell receptor beta chain in context. Its antigen is not known. The data belong to a study of identical twins. A universal primer site came from template switching; cDNA carried unique molecular identifiers. TCRdb passed the 5' RACE reads through MiXCR, listing each CDR3 protein once. The sample lists about 1.7 million distinct CDR3 sequences, about 32% seen once, with over 0.25% in the top ten. Notes on the study in general: Abundant beta clonotypes from cord blood had fewer insertions, unlike memory repertoires, which showed none. Conclusions rested on cross-sectional statistics rather than following the same donors. The study found excess low generation probability among twin-shared out-of-frame alpha sequences.

The CDR3 sequence is 16 residues long. Germline-derived CDR1 and CDR2 are SGDLS and YYNGEE. The material sequenced was cord blood. This chain uses TRBV9 with TRBJ2-1; the match to TRBD2 covers 7 bases. The DNA end is a closer match to TRBJ2-7, so the J assignment may be wrong. The sequence was collected from a newborn girl in good health. The CDR3, as DNA: TGTGCCAGCAGCGTAGTAGGGACTACCCTCTACAATGAGCAGTACTTC. Encoded protein: CASSVVGTTLYNEQYF.